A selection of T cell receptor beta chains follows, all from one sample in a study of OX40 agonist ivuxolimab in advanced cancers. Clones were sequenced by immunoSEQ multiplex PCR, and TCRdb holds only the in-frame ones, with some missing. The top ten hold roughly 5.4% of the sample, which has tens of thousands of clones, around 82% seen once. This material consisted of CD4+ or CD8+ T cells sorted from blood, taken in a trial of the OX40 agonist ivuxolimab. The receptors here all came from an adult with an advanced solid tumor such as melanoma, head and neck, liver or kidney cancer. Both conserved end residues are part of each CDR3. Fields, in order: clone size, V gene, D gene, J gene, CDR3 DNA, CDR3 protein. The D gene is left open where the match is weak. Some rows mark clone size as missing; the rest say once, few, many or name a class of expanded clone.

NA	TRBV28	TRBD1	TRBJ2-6	TGTGCCAGCAGACCCGCCGGGACAGGGGGCGCGCCCGGGGCCAACGTCCTGACTTTC	CASRPAGTGGAPGANVLTF
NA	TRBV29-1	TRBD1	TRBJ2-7	TGCAGCGTCGGGGACAGGGTAGGCGAGCAGTACTTC	CSVGDRVGEQYF
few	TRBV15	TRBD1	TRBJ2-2	TGTGCCACCAGCAGAATGGGACAGGGGAACACCGGGGAGCTGTTTTTT	CATSRMGQGNTGELFF
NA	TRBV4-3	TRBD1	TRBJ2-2	TGCGCCAGCAGCCCCCGGACAGGTTTTGCGAGCACCGGGGAGCTGTTTTTT	CASSPRTGFASTGELFF
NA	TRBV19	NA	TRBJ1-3	TGTGCCAGTAGTGAACAACACTCTGGAAACACCATATATTTT	CASSEQHSGNTIYF
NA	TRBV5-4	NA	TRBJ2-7	TGTGCCAGCAGCTTGGGGACTACCGCGATCTACGAGCAGTACTTC	CASSLGTTAIYEQYF
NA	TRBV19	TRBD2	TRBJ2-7	TGTGCCAGTAGTATAGGAGGACTAGCGGGAGACTACTACGAGCAGTACTTC	CASSIGGLAGDYYEQYF
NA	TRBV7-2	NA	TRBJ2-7	TGTGCCAGCAGCTCTTCAGGGGCCGCCAAAGAGCAGTACTTC	CASSSSGAAKEQYF
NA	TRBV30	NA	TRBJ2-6	TGTGCCTGGAGTACACCCAATACCGCTGGGGCCAACGTCCTGACTTTC	CAWSTPNTAGANVLTF
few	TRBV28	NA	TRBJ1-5	TGTGCCAGCACCACAGGGTCCTGGGGCAATCAGCCCCAGCATTTT	CASTTGSWGNQPQHF
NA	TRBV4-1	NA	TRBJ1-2	TGCGCCAGCAGCCAAGATCGGGGGGGCTATGGCTACACCTTC	CASSQDRGGYGYTF
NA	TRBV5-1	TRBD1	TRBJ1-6	TGCGCCAGCAGCTTGGGGGACAGGTGGAGTTCACCCCTCCACTTT	CASSLGDRWSSPLHF
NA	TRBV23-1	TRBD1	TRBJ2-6	TGCGCCAGCAGTCACTCCGCTCCGGGACAGGGGGCAAAGGGGGCCAACGTCCTGACTTTC	CASSHSAPGQGAKGANVLTF
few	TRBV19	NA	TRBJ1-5	TGTGCCAGTATCCCGGCGGGGGAAGGCAATCAGCCCCAGCATTTT	CASIPAGEGNQPQHF
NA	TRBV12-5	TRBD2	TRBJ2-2	TGTGCTAGTGGACGGACTAGCGGAGGCGGCGGGGAGCTGTTTTTT	CASGRTSGGGGELFF
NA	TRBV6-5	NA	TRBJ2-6	TGTGCCAGCACCGCCGACAGATCGGGGGCCAACGTCCTGACTTTC	CASTADRSGANVLTF
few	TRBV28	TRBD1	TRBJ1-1	TGTGCCAGCAGTTTAGGGACAGTCAACATGAACACTGAAGCTTTCTTT	CASSLGTVNMNTEAFF
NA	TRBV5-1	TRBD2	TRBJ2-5	TGCGCCAGCAGCCCAGAGCTAGCGGGAGAGACCCAGTACTTC	CASSPELAGETQYF
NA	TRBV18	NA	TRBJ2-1	TGTGCCAGCTCACCACCGGAACTCCCTCATGAGCAGTTCTTC	CASSPPELPHEQFF
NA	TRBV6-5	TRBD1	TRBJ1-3	TGTGCCAGCAGTTTTTTCGGGACAGGGGAGGGAAACACCATATATTTT	CASSFFGTGEGNTIYF
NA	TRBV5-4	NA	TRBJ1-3	TGTGCCAGCAGCTGGACTACCGGGACCTCTGGAAACACCATATATTTT	CASSWTTGTSGNTIYF
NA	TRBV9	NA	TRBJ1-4	TGTGCCAGCAGCGTAGTAGGTTCGGAAAAACTGTTTTTT	CASSVVGSEKLFF
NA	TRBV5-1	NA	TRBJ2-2	TGCGCCAGCAGCTTGGAACAGGTTACCGGGGAGCTGTTTTTT	CASSLEQVTGELFF
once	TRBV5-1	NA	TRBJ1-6	TGCGCCAGCAGCCCGGACGGGCGTGATTTTTCACCCCTCCACTTT	CASSPDGRDFSPLHF
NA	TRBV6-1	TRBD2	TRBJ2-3	TGTGCCAGCACCGTAGCGGGGGGGAGCACAGATACGCAGTATTTT	CASTVAGGSTDTQYF
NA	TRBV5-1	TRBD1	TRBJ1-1	TGCGCCAGCAGCACGGGACAGGGGGCGACTCTGGGGACTGAAGCTTTCTTT	CASSTGQGATLGTEAFF
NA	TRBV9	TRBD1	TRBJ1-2	TGTGCCAGCAGCCCGGACAGGGGCTATGGCTACACCTTC	CASSPDRGYGYTF
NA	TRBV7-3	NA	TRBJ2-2	TGTGCCAGCAGCTTAATACAGACCAACACCGGGGAGCTGTTTTTT	CASSLIQTNTGELFF
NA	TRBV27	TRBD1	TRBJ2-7	TGTGCCAGCCGAGATAGACAGGGACCCTACTACGAGCAGTACTTC	CASRDRQGPYYEQYF
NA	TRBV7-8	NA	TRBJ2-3	TGTGCCAGCAGCTCCCCGGGACCTGGGCAGAATACGCAGTATTTT	CASSSPGPGQNTQYF
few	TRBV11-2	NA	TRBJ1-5	TGTGCCAGCAGCTTAGACGGGAATCAGCCCCAGCATTTT	CASSLDGNQPQHF
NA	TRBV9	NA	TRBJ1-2	TGTGCCAGCAGCGTAGACTCAGGATTTGGCTACACCTTC	CASSVDSGFGYTF
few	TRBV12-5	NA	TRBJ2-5	TGTGCTAGTGGTTTTTTTGAGACCCAGTACTTC	CASGFFETQYF
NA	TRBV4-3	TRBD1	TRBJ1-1	TGCGCCAGCAGTCCGGGACAGTCCTACACTGAAGCTTTCTTT	CASSPGQSYTEAFF
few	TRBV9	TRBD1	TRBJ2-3	TGTGCCAGCAGCGTAGGTCACCGGACAGGGACAGATACGCAGTATTTT	CASSVGHRTGTDTQYF
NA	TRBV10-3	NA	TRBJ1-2	TGTGCCATCAGTGAAAAGGGTGTGTCCCATGGCTACACCTTC	CAISEKGVSHGYTF
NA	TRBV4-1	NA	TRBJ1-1	TGCGCCAGCAGCCAAGATCGGGTGGGGCGGCACACTGAAGCTTTCTTT	CASSQDRVGRHTEAFF
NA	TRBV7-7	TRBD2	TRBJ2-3	TGTGCCAGCAGCCCTACAGGGAGCGGGGGCACGCAGTATTTT	CASSPTGSGGTQYF
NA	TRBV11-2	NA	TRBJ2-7	TGTGCCAGCAGCTTAGATCTTTTGGGGGGACCCTACGAGCAGTACTTC	CASSLDLLGGPYEQYF
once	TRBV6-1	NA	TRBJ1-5	TGTGCCAGCAGCCCCCGAGAGGGGGACCAGCCCCAGCATTTT	CASSPREGDQPQHF
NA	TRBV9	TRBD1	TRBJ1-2	TGTGCCAGCAGCGTAGCGGGACAGGGTTATGGCTACACCTTC	CASSVAGQGYGYTF
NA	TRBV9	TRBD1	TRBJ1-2	TGTGCCAGCAGCCCAACGACGACAGGGTTTGACGGCTACACCTTC	CASSPTTTGFDGYTF
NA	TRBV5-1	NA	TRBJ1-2	TGCGCCAGCAGCCCCTTGGGCCGGGTAGCTAACTATGGCTACACCTTC	CASSPLGRVANYGYTF
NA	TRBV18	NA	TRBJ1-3	TGTGCCAGCTCACCGCAGCAGGGAGTCTTTGGAAACACCATATATTTT	CASSPQQGVFGNTIYF
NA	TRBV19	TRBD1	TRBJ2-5	TGTGCCAGTAGTATGGGCAGGGGGCAAGAGACCCAGTACTTC	CASSMGRGQETQYF
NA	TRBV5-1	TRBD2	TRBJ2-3	TGCGCCAGCAGCCCCAGCGGGAGATTCGATACGCAGTATTTT	CASSPSGRFDTQYF
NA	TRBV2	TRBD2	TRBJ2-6	TGTGCCAGCGCCTCGGGGGGGGCTGGGGCCAACGTCCTGACTTTC	CASASGGAGANVLTF
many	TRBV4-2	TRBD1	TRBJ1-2	TGTGCCAGCAGGGACGACAGGGGGGCCAACTATGGCTACACCTTC	CASRDDRGANYGYTF
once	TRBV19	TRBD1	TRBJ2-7	TGTGCCAGTAGAAGAGCAGGGGGCGATTGGCAGTACTTC	CASRRAGGDWQYF
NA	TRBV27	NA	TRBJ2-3	TGTGCCAGCAGTTTATTAATTGCCGGACTTCGCACAGATACGCAGTATTTT	CASSLLIAGLRTDTQYF